The sequence of this T cell receptor beta chain was determined in a study of T cells after somatic rescue of genetic block. Germline lookup yields CDR1 SGHDN and CDR2 FVKESK. The CDR3 spans 16 residues. V was cut by 3 bases and J by 2 bases, with 16 bases left in between. TCRdb keeps only in-frame clones here, not all; method: immunoSEQ multiplex PCR. The table includes about 14,000 clones, around 71% detected once. The sequencing input was peripheral blood mononuclear cells (PBMCs). The chain couples TRBV14 to TRBJ1-2, with D hard to call. This sequence originates from a boy aged 5 to 17. The CDR3 coding sequence is TGTGCCAGCAGCCACTACCCGGGCCAAGGGAACTATGGCTACACCTTC. Residues: CASSHYPGQGNYGYTF. Full variable domain (rest looked up from reference TRBV14 and TRBJ1-2): EAGVTQFPSHSVIEKGQTVTLRCDPISGHDNLYWYRRVMGKEIKFLLHFVKESKQDESGMPNNRFLAERTGGTYSTLKVQPAELEDSGVYFCASSHYPGQGNYGYTFGSGTRLTVV.